This record concerns one T cell receptor beta chain sequence. Its antigen is not known. The sample comes from a study of OX40 agonist ivuxolimab in advanced cancers. Study outcomes and limitations: Relative to CD4+ cells, CD8+ T cells on average had more expanded clones.

Assay used: immunoSEQ multiplex PCR; TCRdb lists only in-frame clones, some missing. The sample includes under 95,000 clones, approximately 90% of them seen just once. Specimen: CD4+ or CD8+ T cells sorted from blood, collected in a trial of the OX40 agonist ivuxolimab. The clonotype comes from an adult with an advanced solid tumor such as melanoma, head and neck, liver or kidney cancer.

The CDR3 DNA sequence: TGCGCCAGCAGCCAGGAGGGGGATAGCACCAATGAAAAACTGTTTTTT. Encoded protein: CASSQEGDSTNEKLFF. V and J are TRBV5-1 and TRBJ1-4, with a tentative D call TRBD1 (6 bases). The germline V and J ends were trimmed by 4 bases and 5 bases, with 18 bases remaining between them. Germline-derived CDR1 and CDR2 are SGHRS and YFSETQ. The length of the CDR3 is 16 residues.